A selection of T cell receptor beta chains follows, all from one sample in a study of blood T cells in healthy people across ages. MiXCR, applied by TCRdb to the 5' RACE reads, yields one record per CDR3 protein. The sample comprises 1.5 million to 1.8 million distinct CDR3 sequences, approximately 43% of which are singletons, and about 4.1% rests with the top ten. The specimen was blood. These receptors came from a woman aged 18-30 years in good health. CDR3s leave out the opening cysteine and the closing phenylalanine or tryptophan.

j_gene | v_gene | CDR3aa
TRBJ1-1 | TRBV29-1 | SVDGGQGNTEAF
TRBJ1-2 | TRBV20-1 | SARRQGGFNYGYT
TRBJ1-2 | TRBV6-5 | ASSTRQGLNYGYT
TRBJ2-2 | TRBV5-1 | ASSQDMNTGELF
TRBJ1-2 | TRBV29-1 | SGMTGAGYT
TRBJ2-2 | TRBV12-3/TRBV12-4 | ATTGITGELF
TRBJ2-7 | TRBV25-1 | ASRAPQGYEQY
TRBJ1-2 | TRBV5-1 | ASSPTALNGYT
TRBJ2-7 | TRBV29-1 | SARLARSREQY
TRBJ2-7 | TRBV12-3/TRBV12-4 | ASSAGEGDYEQY
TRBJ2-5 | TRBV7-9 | ASRTTRGTSGGQETQY
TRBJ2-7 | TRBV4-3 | ASSPKVRATYEQY
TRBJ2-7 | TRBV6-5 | ASSYPNGKGSYEQY
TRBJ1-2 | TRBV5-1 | ASSLDPQSGAYGYT
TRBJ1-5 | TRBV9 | ASSVGVSVGNQPQH
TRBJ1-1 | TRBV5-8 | ATRGRGLNTEAF
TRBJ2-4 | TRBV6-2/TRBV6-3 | ASSYSRAGQVPLNIQY
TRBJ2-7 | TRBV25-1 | ASSEWQGKNHEQY
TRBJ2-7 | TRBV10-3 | AISESSRGPHEQY
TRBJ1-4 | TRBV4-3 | ASSQDLRFGEKLF
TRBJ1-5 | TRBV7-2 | ASSPGPVRDQPQH
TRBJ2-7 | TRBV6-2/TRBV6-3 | ASSHPNQPYEQY
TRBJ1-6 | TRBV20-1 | SARLNRGPSSYNSPLH
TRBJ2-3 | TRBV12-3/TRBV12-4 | ASSARLAGESTDTQY
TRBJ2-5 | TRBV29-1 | SVGAGQGAGETQY
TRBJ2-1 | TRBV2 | ASGDQYVNEQF
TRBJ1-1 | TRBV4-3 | ASSQDAGGHTEAF
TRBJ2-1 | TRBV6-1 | ASGPLEGKYNEQF
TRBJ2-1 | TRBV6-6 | ASSYPKTSGRAGEQF
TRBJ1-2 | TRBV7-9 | ASIREGFYGYGYT
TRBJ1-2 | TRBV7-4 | ASSLGYT
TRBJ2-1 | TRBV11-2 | ASSLGQVGVTYNEQF
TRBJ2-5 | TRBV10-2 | ASRHIAGGLYQETQY
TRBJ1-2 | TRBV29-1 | SVVDGGKLYGYT
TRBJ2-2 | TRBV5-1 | ASSLQGRSDTGELF
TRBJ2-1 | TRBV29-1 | SVPHLDREGYEQF
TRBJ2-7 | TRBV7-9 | ASSLAYAGTYEQY
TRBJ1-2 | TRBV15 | VTSRDGTGVLYGYT
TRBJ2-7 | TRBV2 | ASTKEGHEQY
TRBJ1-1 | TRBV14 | ASSQLGLGHRNTEAF
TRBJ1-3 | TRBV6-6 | ASSLSGPGNTIY
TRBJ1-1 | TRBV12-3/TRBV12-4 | ASSLGGSPPLEAF
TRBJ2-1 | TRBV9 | ASSVRDLGSYNEQF
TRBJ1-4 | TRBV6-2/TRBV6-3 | ASSYDFEDNPTNEKLF